Below, 13 T cell receptor beta chains from the same sample are listed, as sequenced in a study of T cell responses to AZD1222 COVID-19 vaccine. The assay was immunoSEQ multiplex PCR, and TCRdb's table has in-frame clones only and misses some. The table lists around 120,000 clones, 92% of them singletons, with 1.6% in the top ten. The input for sequencing was peripheral blood, taken 28 days after the second AZD1222 dose. The origin of the receptors is an adult who received the AZD1222 COVID-19 vaccine.

V gene TRBV5-1 combines with J gene TRBJ1-4, with 7 bases aligning to TRBD1. The CDR3 runs to 16 residues. V gave up 4 bases and J gave up 2 bases; unmatched junction bases: 8. Germline values: CDR1 SGHRS, CDR2 YFSETQ. Here the CDR3 DNA reads TGCGCCAGCAGCGCGATACTGGGACAGACTAATGAAAAACTGTTTTTT. Its protein product is CASSAILGQTNEKLFF.

The chain links TRBV5-6 to TRBJ1-4; 8 bases line up with TRBD1. The ends lost 4 bases at V and 4 bases at J; junction bases unmatched: 9. The CDR3 spans 16 residues. Germline CDR1 reads SGHDT; CDR2 reads YYEEEE. CDR3 sequence reads: CASSPGGLSGNEKLFF. DNA for the CDR3: TGTGCCAGCAGCCCAGGGGGCTTGTCGGGTAATGAAAAACTGTTTTTT.

The chain employs TRBV10-3 and TRBJ2-2, with TRBD2 matching over 11 bases. The CDR3 extends over 16 amino acids. From germline, CDR1 is ENHRY and CDR2 SYGVKD. V dropped 0 bases and J dropped 7; count of bases not matched to a gene: 4. DNA of the CDR3: TGTGCCATCAGTGAGTCACTAGCGGGAGCCAACGGGGAGCTGTTTTTT. Protein product: CAISESLAGANGELFF.

The chain couples TRBV11-2 to TRBJ1-5; no definite D call. The V and J ends lost 11 bases and 1 base respectively, with 15 bases between them. Germline CDR1 and CDR2: SGHAT and FQNNGV. This CDR3 has 14 amino acids. The CDR3 nucleotides are TGTGCCTTACTAGATGGGCTCAGCAATCAGCCCCAGCATTTT. It is translated as CALLDGLSNQPQHF.

V is TRBV11-2 and J is TRBJ2-7; 11 positions agree with TRBD2. Germline lookup yields CDR1 SGHAT and CDR2 FQNNGV. Trimming at V came to 2 bases and at J to 9 bases, leaving 15 bases not matched to a gene. CDR3 size: 17 residues. The CDR3 DNA reads as TGTGCCAGCAGCTTAAGGCCTGGGACTAGCGGTTTGCGTGGGCAGTACTTC. It codes for CASSLRPGTSGLRGQYF.

The chain uses TRBV29-1 and TRBJ1-2; D is possibly TRBD1 (6 bases). This CDR3 spans 14 amino acids. Germline CDR1 reads SQVTM; CDR2 reads ANQGSEA. The V end lost 0 bases, the J end lost 14 bases, and 22 bases lay between the germline ends. The CDR3 DNA is TGCAGCGTTGAAGACCCACAATCAAATACAGGGAGGACCTTC. This codes for CSVEDPQSNTGRTF.

Only one count was recorded for this clone. The chain combines TRBV28 with TRBJ2-3; 8 bases are a match to TRBD1. Trimming took 5 bases from V and 5 from J; bases not matched to a gene: 12. Per germline, CDR1 MDHEN and CDR2 SYDVKM. The CDR3 totals 16 residues. The CDR3 region is CASSTLPGQGLDTQYF. The CDR3, as DNA: TGTGCCAGCAGTACACTCCCCGGACAGGGCCTAGATACGCAGTATTTT.

The chain uses TRBV2 and TRBJ1-3; D might be TRBD1 (5 bases). Germline V gives CDR1 SNHLY, CDR2 FYNNEI. Trimming stripped 7 bases from V and 0 bases from J, with 7 bases between. This CDR3 contains 13 residues. The CDR3 nucleotides read TGTGCCAGCAAACAGGACTCTGGAAACACCATATATTTT. Amino acids: CASKQDSGNTIYF.

The chain links TRBV6-1 to TRBJ2-7; no reliable D call. The ends were cut back, 3 bases at V and 1 base at J, with 7 bases in the middle. Germline V gene data show CDR1 as MNHNS and CDR2 as SASEGT. The CDR3 has 13 residues. The CDR3 region is CASSDGKSYEQYF. CDR3 coding DNA: TGTGCCAGCAGTGACGGAAAATCCTACGAGCAGTACTTC.

The chain uses TRBV7-9 and TRBJ1-3, with TRBD1 matching 8 bases. CDR3 size: 16 residues. V shed 8 bases and J 4 bases; nucleotides not matched to a gene: 13. The germline gives CDR1 SEHNR, CDR2 FQNEAQ (reference sequence). In DNA, the CDR3 is TGTGCCAGCTCATCAGACAGGGGATCCGGGGGAAACACCATATATTTT. Residues: CASSSDRGSGGNTIYF. Full variable domain (missing parts from reference TRBV7-9 and TRBJ1-3): DTGVSQNPRHKITKRGQNVTFRCDPISEHNRLYWYRQTLGQGPEFLTYFQNEAQLEKSRLLSDRFSAERPKGSFSTLEIQRTEQGDSAMYLCASSSDRGSGGNTIYFGEGSWLTVV.

The CDR3 reads CASRNRDRRPYEQYF. The CDR3 DNA sequence: TGTGCCAGCAGAAATCGGGACAGGAGGCCCTACGAGCAGTACTTC. This rearrangement joins TRBV11-2 to TRBJ2-7, with TRBD1 matching over 8 bases. There are 15 residues in the CDR3. Germline lookup yields CDR1 SGHAT and CDR2 FQNNGV. The V segment lost 6 bases and the J segment 2 bases; nucleotides outside the gene matches: 9.

The chain combines TRBV6-5 with TRBJ2-3; D unresolved. Germline assignment: CDR1 MNHEY and CDR2 SVGAGI. The CDR3 length is 13 residues. Trimming took off 2 bases at V and 2 bases at J, with 5 bases between the two ends. This chain's CDR3 is CASSYPNTDTQYF. In DNA form, the CDR3 reads TGTGCCAGCAGTTACCCGAACACAGATACGCAGTATTTT.

The chain uses TRBV9 and TRBJ2-7; D is possibly TRBD2 (7 bases). Germline V lookup: CDR1 SGDLS, CDR2 YYNGEE. V shed 3 bases and J shed 7 bases, with 20 bases lying between them. The CDR3 has 15 amino acids. The CDR3 nucleotides read TGTGCCAGCAGCGCTGCGGGACTAACAGGGCGGGAGCAGTACTTC. Protein product: CASSAAGLTGREQYF.